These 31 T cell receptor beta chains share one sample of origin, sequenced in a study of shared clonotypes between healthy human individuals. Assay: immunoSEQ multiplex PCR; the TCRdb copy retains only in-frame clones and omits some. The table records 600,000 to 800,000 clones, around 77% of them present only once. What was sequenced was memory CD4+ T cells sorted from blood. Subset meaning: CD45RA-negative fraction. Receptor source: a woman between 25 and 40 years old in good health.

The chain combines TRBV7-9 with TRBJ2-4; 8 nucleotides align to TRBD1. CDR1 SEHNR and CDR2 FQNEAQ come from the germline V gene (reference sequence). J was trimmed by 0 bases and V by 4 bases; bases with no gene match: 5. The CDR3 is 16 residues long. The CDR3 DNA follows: TGTGCCAGCAGCTGGGGACAGGACTTAGCCAAAAACATTCAGTACTTC. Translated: CASSWGQDLAKNIQYF.

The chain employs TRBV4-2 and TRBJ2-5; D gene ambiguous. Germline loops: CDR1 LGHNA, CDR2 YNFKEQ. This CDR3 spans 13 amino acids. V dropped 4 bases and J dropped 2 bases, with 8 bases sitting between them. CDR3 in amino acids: CASSRELQETQYF. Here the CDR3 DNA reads TGTGCCAGCAGCCGCGAGCTTCAAGAGACCCAGTACTTC.

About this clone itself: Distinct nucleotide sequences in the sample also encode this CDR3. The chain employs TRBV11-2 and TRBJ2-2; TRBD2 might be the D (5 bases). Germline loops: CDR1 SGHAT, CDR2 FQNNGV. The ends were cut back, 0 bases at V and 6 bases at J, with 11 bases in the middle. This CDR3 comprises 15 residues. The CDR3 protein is CASSLELAGAGELFF. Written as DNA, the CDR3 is TGTGCCAGCAGCTTAGAGCTCGCCGGGGCCGGGGAGCTGTTTTTT.

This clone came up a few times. In DNA form, the CDR3 reads TGTGCCTGGAGGCCCGGTTTACAGGGGAACACTGAAGCTTTCTTT. Amino acid sequence: CAWRPGLQGNTEAFF. This chain connects TRBV30 to TRBJ1-1, with D tentatively TRBD1 (6 bases). Germline V gives CDR1 GTSNPN, CDR2 SVGIG (reference sequence). The CDR3 has 15 residues. Trimming cost V 3 bases and J 1 base, with 15 bases left between them.

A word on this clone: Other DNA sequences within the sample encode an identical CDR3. The CDR3 DNA reads as TGTGCCAGCAGCCAAGCCGGGACTAGCGGATACAATGAGCAGTTCTTC. It specifies CASSQAGTSGYNEQFF. The rearrangement links TRBV4-2 to TRBJ2-1; 11 bases are shared with TRBD2. The germline CDR1 and CDR2 sequences are LGHNA and YNFKEQ. Losses at the gene ends were 1 base for V and 4 bases for J; bases not matched to a gene: 3. The CDR3 runs to 16 residues.

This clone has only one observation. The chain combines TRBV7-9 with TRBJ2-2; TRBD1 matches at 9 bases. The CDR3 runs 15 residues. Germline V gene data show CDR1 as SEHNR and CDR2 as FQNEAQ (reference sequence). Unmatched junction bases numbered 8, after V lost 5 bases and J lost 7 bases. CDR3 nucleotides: TGTGCCAGCAGCCTAAGGACAGGGGCCTTCGGGGAGCTGTTTTTT. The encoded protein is CASSLRTGAFGELFF.

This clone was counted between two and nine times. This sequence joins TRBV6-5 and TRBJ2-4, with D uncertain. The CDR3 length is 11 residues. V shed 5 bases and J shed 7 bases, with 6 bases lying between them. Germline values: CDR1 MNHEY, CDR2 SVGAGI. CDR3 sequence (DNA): TGTGCCAGCAGTGAAGGGAACATTCAGTACTTC. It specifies CASSEGNIQYF.

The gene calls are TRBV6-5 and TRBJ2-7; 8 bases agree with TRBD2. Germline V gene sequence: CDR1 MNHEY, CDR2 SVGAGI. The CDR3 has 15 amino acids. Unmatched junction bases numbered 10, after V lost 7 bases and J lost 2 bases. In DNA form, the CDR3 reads TGTGCCAGCAAAGCACTTAGCGGGACGGCCTACGAGCAGTACTTC. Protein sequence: CASKALSGTAYEQYF.

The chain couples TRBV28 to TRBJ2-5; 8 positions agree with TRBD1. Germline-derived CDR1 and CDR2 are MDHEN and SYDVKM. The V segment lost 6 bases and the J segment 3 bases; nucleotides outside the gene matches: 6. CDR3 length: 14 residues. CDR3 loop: CASSPWTGKETQYF. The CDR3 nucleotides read TGTGCCAGCAGCCCTTGGACAGGGAAAGAGACCCAGTACTTC.

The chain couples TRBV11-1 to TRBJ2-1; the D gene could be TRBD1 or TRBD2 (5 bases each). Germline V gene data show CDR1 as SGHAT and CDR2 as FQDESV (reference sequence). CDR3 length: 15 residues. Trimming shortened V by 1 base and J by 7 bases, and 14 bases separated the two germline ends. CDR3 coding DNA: TGTGCCAGCAGCTTAGGGGACCCTGCCCTTAATGAGCAGTTCTTC. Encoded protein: CASSLGDPALNEQFF.

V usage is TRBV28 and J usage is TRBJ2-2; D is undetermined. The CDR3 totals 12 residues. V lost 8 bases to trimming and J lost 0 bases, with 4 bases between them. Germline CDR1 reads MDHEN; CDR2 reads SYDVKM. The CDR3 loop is CASLPNTGELFF. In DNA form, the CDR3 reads TGTGCCAGCCTACCGAACACCGGGGAGCTGTTTTTT.

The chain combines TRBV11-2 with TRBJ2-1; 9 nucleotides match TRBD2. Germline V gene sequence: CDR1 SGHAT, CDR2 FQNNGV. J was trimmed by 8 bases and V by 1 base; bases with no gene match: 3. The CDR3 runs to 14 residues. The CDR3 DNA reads TGTGCCAGCAGCTTAGTACTAGCGGGCGATGAGCAGTTCTTC. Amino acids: CASSLVLAGDEQFF.

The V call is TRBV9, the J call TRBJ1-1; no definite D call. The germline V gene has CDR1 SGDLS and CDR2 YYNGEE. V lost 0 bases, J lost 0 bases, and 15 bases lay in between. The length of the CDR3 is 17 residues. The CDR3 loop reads CASSVARVGKMNTEAFF. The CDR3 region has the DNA TGTGCCAGCAGCGTAGCGAGGGTGGGTAAAATGAACACTGAAGCTTTCTTT.

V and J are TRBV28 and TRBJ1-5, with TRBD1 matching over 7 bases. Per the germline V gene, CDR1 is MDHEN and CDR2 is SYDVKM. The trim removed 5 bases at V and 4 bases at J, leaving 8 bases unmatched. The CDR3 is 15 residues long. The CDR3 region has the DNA TGTGCCAGCAGTAAACAGGGGAATAGGAATCAGCCCCAGCATTTT. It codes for CASSKQGNRNQPQHF. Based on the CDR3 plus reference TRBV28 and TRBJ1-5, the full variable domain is DVKVTQSSRYLVKRTGEKVFLECVQDMDHENMFWYRQDPGLGLRLIYFSYDVKMKEKGDIPEGYSVSREKKERFSLILESASTNQTSMYLCASSKQGNRNQPQHFGDGTRLSIL.

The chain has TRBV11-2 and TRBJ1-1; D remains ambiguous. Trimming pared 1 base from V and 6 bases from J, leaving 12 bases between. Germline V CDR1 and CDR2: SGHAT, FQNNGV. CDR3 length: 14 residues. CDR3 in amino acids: CASSLGIVRAEAFF. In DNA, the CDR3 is TGTGCCAGCAGCTTAGGGATTGTACGCGCTGAAGCTTTCTTT. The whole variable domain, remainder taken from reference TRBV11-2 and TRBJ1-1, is EAGVAQSPRYKIIEKRQSVAFWCNPISGHATLYWYQQILGQGPKLLIQFQNNGVVDDSQLPKDRFSAERLKGVDSTLKIQPAKLEDSAVYLCASSLGIVRAEAFFGQGTRLTVV.

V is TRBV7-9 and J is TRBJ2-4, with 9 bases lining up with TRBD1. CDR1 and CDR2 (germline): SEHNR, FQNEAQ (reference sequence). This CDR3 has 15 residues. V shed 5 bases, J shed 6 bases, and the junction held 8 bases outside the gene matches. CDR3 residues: CASSVGQGIGNIQYF. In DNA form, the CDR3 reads TGTGCCAGCAGCGTTGGACAGGGGATCGGAAACATTCAGTACTTC.

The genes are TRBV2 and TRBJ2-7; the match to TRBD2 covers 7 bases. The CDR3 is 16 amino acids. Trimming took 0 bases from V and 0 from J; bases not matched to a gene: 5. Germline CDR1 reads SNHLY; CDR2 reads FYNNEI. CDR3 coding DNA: TGTGCCAGCAGTGAAGCGCGGGCGGGGGTCTCCTACGAGCAGTACTTC. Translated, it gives CASSEARAGVSYEQYF.

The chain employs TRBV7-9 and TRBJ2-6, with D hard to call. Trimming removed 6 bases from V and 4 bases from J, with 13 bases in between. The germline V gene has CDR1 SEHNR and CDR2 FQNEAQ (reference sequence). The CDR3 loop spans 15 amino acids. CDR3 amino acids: CASSLLGSGANVLTF. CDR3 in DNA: TGTGCCAGCAGTCTATTGGGTTCCGGGGCCAACGTCCTGACTTTC.

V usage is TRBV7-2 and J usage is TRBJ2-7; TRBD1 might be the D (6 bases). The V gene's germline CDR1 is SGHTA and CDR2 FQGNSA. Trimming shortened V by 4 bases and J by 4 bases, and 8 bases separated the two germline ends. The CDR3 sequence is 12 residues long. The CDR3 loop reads CASSYGQYEQYF. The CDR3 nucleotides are TGTGCCAGCAGCTACGGACAGTACGAGCAGTACTTC. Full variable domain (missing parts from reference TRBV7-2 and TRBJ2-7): GAGVSQSPSNKVTEKGKDVELRCDPISGHTALYWYRQSLGQGLEFLIYFQGNSAPDKSGLPSDRFSAERTGGSVSTLTIQRTQQEDSAVYLCASSYGQYEQYFGPGTRLTVT.

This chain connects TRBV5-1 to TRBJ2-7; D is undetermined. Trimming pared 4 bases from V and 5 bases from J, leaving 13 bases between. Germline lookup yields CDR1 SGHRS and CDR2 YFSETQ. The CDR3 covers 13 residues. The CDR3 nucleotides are TGCGCCAGCAGCACTGAAAGACCCCACGAGCAGTACTTC. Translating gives CASSTERPHEQYF. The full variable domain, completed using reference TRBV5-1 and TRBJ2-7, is KAGVTQTPRYLIKTRGQQVTLSCSPISGHRSVSWYQQTPGQGLQFLFEYFSETQRNKGNFPGRFSGRQFSNSRSEMNVSTLELGDSALYLCASSTERPHEQYFGPGTRLTVT.

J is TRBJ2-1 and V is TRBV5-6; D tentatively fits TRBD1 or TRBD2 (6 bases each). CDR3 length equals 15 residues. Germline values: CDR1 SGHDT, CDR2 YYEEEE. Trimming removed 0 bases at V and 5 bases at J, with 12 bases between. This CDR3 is CASSLVGGLNNEQFF. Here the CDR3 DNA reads TGTGCCAGCAGCTTGGTAGGGGGGCTAAACAATGAGCAGTTCTTC.

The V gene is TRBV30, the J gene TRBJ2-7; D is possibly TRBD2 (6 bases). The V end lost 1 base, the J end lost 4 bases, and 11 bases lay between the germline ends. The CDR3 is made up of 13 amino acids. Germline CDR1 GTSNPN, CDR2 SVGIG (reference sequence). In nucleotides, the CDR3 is TGTGCCTGGAGTGGGGACTGGAAGTACGAGCAGTACTTC. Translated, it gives CAWSGDWKYEQYF. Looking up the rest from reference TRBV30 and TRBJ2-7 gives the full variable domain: SQTIHQWPATLVQPVGSPLSLECTVEGTSNPNLYWYRQAAGRGLQLLFYSVGIGQISSEVPQNLSASRPQDRQFILSSKKLLLSDSGFYLCAWSGDWKYEQYFGPGTRLTVT.

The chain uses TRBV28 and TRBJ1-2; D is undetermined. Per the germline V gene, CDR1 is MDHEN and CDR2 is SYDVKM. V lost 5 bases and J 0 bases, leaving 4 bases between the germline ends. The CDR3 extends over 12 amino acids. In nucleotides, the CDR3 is TGTGCCAGCAGTGTGGCTAACTATGGCTACACCTTC. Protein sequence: CASSVANYGYTF.

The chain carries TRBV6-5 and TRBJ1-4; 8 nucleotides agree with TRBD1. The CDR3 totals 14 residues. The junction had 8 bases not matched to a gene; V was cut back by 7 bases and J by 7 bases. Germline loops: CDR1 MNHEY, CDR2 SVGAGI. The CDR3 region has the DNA TGTGCCAGCAAAAAAGGGACAGGCGGTGAAAAACTGTTTTTT. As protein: CASKKGTGGEKLFF.

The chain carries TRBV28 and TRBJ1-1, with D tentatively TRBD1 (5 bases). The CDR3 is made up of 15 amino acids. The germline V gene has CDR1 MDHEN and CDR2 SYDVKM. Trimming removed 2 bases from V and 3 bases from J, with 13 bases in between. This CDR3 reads CASSLHSGAYTEAFF. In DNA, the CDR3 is TGTGCCAGCAGTTTACACAGTGGGGCGTACACTGAAGCTTTCTTT.

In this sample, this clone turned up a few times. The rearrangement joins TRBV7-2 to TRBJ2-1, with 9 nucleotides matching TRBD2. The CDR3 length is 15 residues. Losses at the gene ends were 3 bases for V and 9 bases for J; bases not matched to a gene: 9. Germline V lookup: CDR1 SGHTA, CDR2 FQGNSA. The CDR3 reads CASSFSGGLYVEQFF. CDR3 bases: TGTGCCAGCAGCTTTAGCGGGGGCCTTTATGTTGAGCAGTTCTTC.

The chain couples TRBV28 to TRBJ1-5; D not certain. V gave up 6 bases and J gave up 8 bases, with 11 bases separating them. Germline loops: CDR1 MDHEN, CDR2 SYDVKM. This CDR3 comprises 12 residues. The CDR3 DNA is TGTGCCAGCAGCCGCGCCCAAGAGCCCCAGCATTTT. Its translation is CASSRAQEPQHF.

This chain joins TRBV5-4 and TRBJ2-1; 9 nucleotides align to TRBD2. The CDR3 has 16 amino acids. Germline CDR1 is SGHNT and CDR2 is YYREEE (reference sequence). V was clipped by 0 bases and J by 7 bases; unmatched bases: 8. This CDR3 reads CASSLGGGERWNEQFF. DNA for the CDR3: TGTGCCAGCAGCTTGGGCGGGGGGGAGCGGTGGAATGAGCAGTTCTTC.

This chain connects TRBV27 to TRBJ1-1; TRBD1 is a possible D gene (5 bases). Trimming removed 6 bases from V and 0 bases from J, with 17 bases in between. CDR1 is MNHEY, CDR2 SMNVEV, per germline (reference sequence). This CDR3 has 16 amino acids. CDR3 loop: CASRPDGAGLNTEAFF. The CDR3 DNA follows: TGTGCCAGCAGGCCAGACGGGGCCGGCTTGAACACTGAAGCTTTCTTT.

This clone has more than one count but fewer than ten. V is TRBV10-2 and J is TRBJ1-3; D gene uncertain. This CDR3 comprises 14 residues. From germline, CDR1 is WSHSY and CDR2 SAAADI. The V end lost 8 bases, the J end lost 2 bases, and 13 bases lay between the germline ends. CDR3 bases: TGCGCCAGCGGAAGAGCGGGGACTGGAAACACCATATATTTT. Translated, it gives CASGRAGTGNTIYF.

The CDR3 here is CASSLWTGGGETQYF. In DNA, the CDR3 is TGTGCCAGCAGCCTATGGACAGGGGGCGGCGAGACCCAGTACTTC. The chain has TRBV28 and TRBJ2-5, with 11 bases that match TRBD1. V lost 6 bases, J lost 5 bases, and 8 bases stayed unmatched. This CDR3 has 15 residues. CDR1 and CDR2 from the germline V gene are MDHEN and SYDVKM.